The clone carrying this T cell receptor (beta chain) appeared once. Its specificity is unknown. The junction differs from germline at one of its ends, possibly a read error. The data belong to a study of identical twins' blood T cells. The CDR3 loop spans 11 amino acids. The germline gives CDR1 SEHNR, CDR2 FQNEAQ (reference sequence). Study-wide findings and caveats: V gene usage reportedly matched far better within twin pairs than unrelated donors.

TCRdb reanalysed the 5' RACE reads using MiXCR and keeps one entry per CDR3 protein. The sample includes fewer than 450,000 distinct CDR3 sequences, over 25% of them seen just once. Sequenced sample: PBMCs. The chain combines TRBV7-9 with TRBJ1-1; D remains unclear. The receptor was isolated from a woman aged 18 to 55 in good health. CDR3 loop: CASSSSAEAFF. The CDR3 coding sequence is TGCGCCAGCAGCTCCTCAGCTGAAGCTTTCTTT.